This TCR beta chain was identified in a study of Ad26.COV2.S vaccination and SARS-CoV-2 variants. Study-wide findings and caveats: Spike-specific TCR breadth was greater after Ad26.COV2.S than placebo. Responses of spike-specific T cells (both CD8+ and CD4+) reportedly showed substantial breadth after vaccination.

V was shortened by 4 bases and J by 3 bases, with 11 bases between the two germline ends. The CDR3 sequence is 13 residues long. Germline V CDR1 and CDR2: SGHKS, YYEKEE (reference sequence). As concerns this clone: The antigen remains undetermined.

The repertoire was sequenced with immunoSEQ multiplex PCR; TCRdb's copy has only in-frame clones and lacks some. Of about 350,000 clones in the sample, 70% to 90% are singletons; the top ten hold roughly a tenth. Treatment in this sample: over 15 received Ad26.COV2.S at low or high dose, single or two shots; about 5 received placebo; per-sample allocation not given. The study sampled participants on day 63 after the first vaccine or placebo injection. Material: peripheral blood, obtained in a trial of Ad26.COV2.S vaccine versus placebo. The chain employs TRBV5-5 and TRBJ2-7; D unresolved. This TCR was recovered from a person between 18 and 65 years old who received the Ad26.COV2.S COVID-19 vaccine or a placebo. The CDR3 loop reads CASSLVLFYEQYF. The CDR3 nucleotides are TGTGCCAGCAGCCTCGTCCTTTTCTACGAGCAGTACTTC.